Below, 19 T cell receptor beta chains from the same sample are listed, as sequenced in a study of metastatic and nonmetastatic thyroid tumors. TCRdb redid the clone calls on the PCR reads using MiXCR. The table shows more than 8,000 clones, with about 23% occurring only once. Nobody among the patients had been given any treatment before thyroid surgery. The sequencing sample was made of tumor tissue. The receptors derive from a female donor with papillary thyroid cancer or a benign thyroid nodule (not recorded which). Some clones in this sample may be carry-over from other donors' samples.

This clone was counted a few times. It may be a read error: a sequence one base away is much more abundant. Because it lacks the conserved phenylalanine or tryptophan at the end, this CDR3 is likely a read error. The rearrangement uses TRBV2 and TRBJ1-4, with a tentative D call TRBD1 (5 bases). Deletions cut 6 bases from V and 8 bases from J, with 13 bases between. Germline V lookup: CDR1 SNHLY, CDR2 FYNNEI. The CDR3 spans 13 residues. CDR3 amino acids: CASRRGVGEKLFL. The CDR3 region has the DNA TGTGCCAGCAGGAGAGGGGTTGGGGAAAAACTGTTTCTT.

There are a few counts of this clone. This may come from a read error, since a much larger clone is one base off. The CDR3 nucleotides are TGCGCCAGCAGTCCATATCTGACGGCGCAGTATTTT. It specifies CASSPYLTAQYF. The genes are TRBV6-1 and TRBJ2-3; D call uncertain. The CDR3 is made up of 12 amino acids. The germline V gene has CDR1 MNHNS and CDR2 SASEGT.

Within the sample, this clone is medium-sized. This chain links TRBV28 with TRBJ1-5; D may be TRBD1 (5 bases). Trimming removed 4 bases from V and 1 base from J, with 14 bases in between. Germline V lookup: CDR1 MDHEN, CDR2 SYDVKM. The CDR3 sequence is 16 residues long. This CDR3 reads CASSYSGRGSNQPQHF. The CDR3 DNA reads as TGTGCCAGCAGTTACTCCGGACGGGGGAGCAATCAGCCCCAGCATTTT.

This clone has ten or more counts. The rearrangement uses TRBV27 and TRBJ1-4, with 8 bases lining up with TRBD1. This CDR3 is 14 amino acids long. CDR1 and CDR2 from the germline V gene are MNHEY and SMNVEV (reference sequence). The trim removed 9 bases at V and 2 bases at J, leaving 5 bases unmatched. This CDR3 reads CARDRGWTNEKLFF. CDR3 coding DNA: TGTGCCAGAGACAGGGGTTGGACTAATGAAAAACTGTTTTTT.

DNA for the CDR3: TGTGCCAGCAGCTTAACGGGGAACACTGAAGCTTTCTTT. This encodes CASSLTGNTEAFF. This sequence joins TRBV7-9 and TRBJ1-1, with no clear D. The CDR3 runs 13 residues. V lost 2 bases and J 1 base, leaving 5 bases between the germline ends. The germline V gene has CDR1 SEHNR and CDR2 FQNEAQ (reference sequence).

In its sample, this clone was seen many times. The chain has TRBV5-6 and TRBJ2-3, with 9 positions matching TRBD2. In germline, CDR1 is SGHDT, CDR2 YYEEEE. CDR3 length: 17 amino acids. V lost 1 base to trimming and J lost 4 bases; unmatched junction nucleotides: 10. CDR3 in DNA: TGTGCCAGCAGCTTGTTGGCGGGAGGGCCAGGGGCAGATACGCAGTATTTT. It encodes CASSLLAGGPGADTQYF.

The table lists this clone with a few counts. The junction departs from germline at one end; a sequencing error may be responsible. V is TRBV28 and J is TRBJ1-3; the D is unclear. The CDR3 has 14 residues. CDR1 MDHEN and CDR2 SYDVKM come from the germline V gene. DNA of the CDR3: TGTGCCAGCATTTTAGACGGCTCTGGAAACACCATATATTTT. Amino acids: CASILDGSGNTIYF.

Ten or more counts support this clone. CDR3 bases: TGTGCCAGCAGCGACGAAGGAGACACAGATACGCAGTATTTT. Translated, it gives CASSDEGDTDTQYF. The chain combines TRBV11-3 with TRBJ2-3; D gene uncertain. With 5 bases removed from V and 2 bases from J, the gap between germline ends came to 11 bases. Germline assignment: CDR1 SGHNT and CDR2 YENEEA. The CDR3 has 14 residues.

This rearrangement joins TRBV11-1 to TRBJ2-3, with 9 bases that match TRBD2. This CDR3 has 16 residues. With V trimmed by 4 bases and J by 1 base, 6 bases remained unmatched. Germline V gene lookup returns CDR1 SGHAT and CDR2 FQDESV (reference sequence). The CDR3 region has the DNA TGTGCCAGCAGCTGGGTTTCTAGCGGGGGCACAGATACGCAGTATTTT. It specifies CASSWVSSGGTDTQYF.

Sample share makes this clone large. The rearrangement uses TRBV28 and TRBJ2-3, with TRBD1 matching 10 bases. Trimming cost V 5 bases and J 6 bases; bases outside gene matches: 8. CDR1 is MDHEN and CDR2 is SYDVKM in the germline V gene. The CDR3 extends over 15 amino acids. The CDR3 loop reads CASSPGTGEIDTQYF. As DNA, the CDR3 is TGTGCCAGCAGTCCCGGGACAGGGGAGATCGATACGCAGTATTTT.

In regard to this clone: Germline and junction disagree at one end, which may indicate a read error. This sequence joins TRBV20-1 and TRBJ2-2; D is possibly TRBD1 (6 bases). The CDR3 runs to 14 residues. Germline values: CDR1 DFQATT, CDR2 SNEGSKA (reference sequence). The CDR3, as DNA: TGCAGTGCTAACCAAAGGGGGAACACCGGGGAGTTGTTTTTT. Protein: CSANQRGNTGELFF.

This clone showed up many times. The J gene is TRBJ2-1, the V gene TRBV7-2; D uncertain. Trimming cost V 5 bases and J 9 bases, with 17 bases left between them. Looked up from germline, CDR1 is SGHTA and CDR2 is FQGNSA. This CDR3 is 14 amino acids long. This chain's CDR3 is CASSIGRSIVEQFF. The CDR3 DNA reads TGTGCCAGCAGCATTGGACGGAGCATAGTTGAGCAGTTCTTC.

In its sample, this clone was seen a few times. Here the CDR3 DNA reads TGTGCCAGCAGTTACAGGGGGCTTGAGCAGTACTTC. It translates to CASSYRGLEQYF. This sequence joins TRBV12-3 or TRBV12-4 and TRBJ2-7, with TRBD1 matching 9 bases. This CDR3 contains 12 residues. Germline trimming cut 4 bases from V and 7 bases from J; bases unmatched to any gene: 2.

V gene TRBV20-1 combines with J gene TRBJ2-5; 11 bases match TRBD2. This CDR3 spans 13 amino acids. Germline assignment: CDR1 DFQATT and CDR2 SNEGSKA (reference sequence). J was trimmed by 5 bases and V by 7 bases; bases with no gene match: 6. The CDR3 spells CSVTSGRGETQYF. The DNA for the CDR3 is TGCAGTGTAACTAGCGGGAGAGGGGAGACCCAGTACTTC.

This clone has only a few counts. The DNA for the CDR3 is TGTGCCAGCAGATCGTATTGCAATCAGCCCCAGCATTTT. Protein sequence: CASRSYCNQPQHF. The chain has TRBV27 and TRBJ1-5; no clear D. Trimming cost V 6 bases and J 2 bases, with 8 bases left between them. CDR3 length: 13 residues. In germline, CDR1 is MNHEY, CDR2 SMNVEV (reference sequence).

Ten or more counts support this clone. The chain recombines TRBV6-1 with TRBJ2-5; D is perhaps TRBD1 (6 bases). This CDR3 contains 15 residues. Germline V gives CDR1 MNHNS, CDR2 SASEGT. With 6 bases removed from V and 5 bases from J, the gap between germline ends came to 19 bases. The CDR3 here is CASRSGTHGGETQYF. In nucleotides, the CDR3 is TGTGCCAGCAGGTCGGGGACACACGGCGGGGAGACCCAGTACTTC.

The table lists this clone with a few counts. This may be a read error, as it is one base from a much larger clone. The chain links TRBV29-1 to TRBJ2-5; D ambiguous. This CDR3 region has 10 residues. Germline V gene lookup returns CDR1 SQVTM and CDR2 ANQGSEA. CDR3 sequence reads: CSVRAEAQYF. CDR3 in DNA: TGCAGCGTCCGTGCAGAGGCCCAGTACTTC.

This clone came up many times. This chain connects TRBV11-1 to TRBJ2-1, with D perhaps matching TRBD2 (5 bases). The CDR3 extends over 18 amino acids. V shed 0 bases and J shed 0 bases, with 15 bases lying between them. Germline CDR1 and CDR2: SGHAT and FQDESV (reference sequence). CDR3 in amino acids: CASSLARSDWGSYNEQFF. DNA of the CDR3: TGTGCCAGCAGCTTAGCGCGGTCGGACTGGGGCTCCTACAATGAGCAGTTCTTC.

Comments on this clone: A much larger clone differs by one base, so this may be a read error. This CDR3 is missing its conserved last phenylalanine or tryptophan, likely due to a read error. The DNA is left out, because the CDR3 cannot be placed on it with certainty; the CDR3 is given as TCRdb lists it. Within the sample, other DNA sequences also encode this same CDR3. The CDR3 region is CAIRVIGRTSYERYL. The chain has TRBV24-1 and TRBJ2-7; the table's D call, TRBD1, has no DNA check behind it. Germline values: CDR1 KGHDR, CDR2 SFDVKD. Ends included, the CDR3 has 15 residues.